This T cell receptor (beta chain) was recovered during a study of cytomegalovirus exposure and HLA in healthy donors. Whole-study results and caveats: In an earlier analysis, in some 500 donors, most V segments appeared productive either ~87% or ~30% of the time. Roughly uniform sequencing depth across donors was assumed, possibly incorrectly. Several of the most significant clusters were apparently associated with common viral pathogens in a later analysis. Later analysis found that TCR beta chains associated with HLA were more clonally expanded than other, equally common chains.

A single count supports this clone. The target antigen is unknown. PCR amplification relied on 60 Vbeta primers (plus 13 Jbeta primers). Only in-frame clones appear in the TCRdb table, and some are missing; sequencing was by immunoSEQ multiplex PCR. The sample shows about 160,000 clones, about four fifths of them seen only once. Trimming removed 5 bases at V and 3 bases at J, with 21 bases between. Germline V lookup: CDR1 SGHTA, CDR2 FQGNSA. The CDR3 consists of 17 residues. The sample was PBMCs. The V and J genes are TRBV7-2 and TRBJ2-3, with D possibly being TRBD1 (6 bases). This clonotype originated in a man aged 50 to 59 in good health and CMV-seropositive. CDR3 sequence: CASSPTGPGVFTDTQYF. In nucleotides, the CDR3 is TGTGCCAGCAGCCCAACCGGGCCAGGGGTTTTTACAGATACGCAGTATTTT.